This TCR beta chain is from a study of T cell repertoires in cytomegalovirus infection. Losses at the gene ends were 7 bases for V and 3 bases for J; bases not matched to a gene: 8. Looked up from germline, CDR1 is MNHEY and CDR2 is SMNVEV (reference sequence). CDR3 length: 14 residues. Study findings and constraints: Dominant in the ex vivo response were TCR beta clonotypes restricted by HLA-C and specific for CMV.

This clonotype was picked up a small number of times. Its cognate antigen is unknown. TCRdb reprocessed the reads via MiXCR and lists one record per CDR3 protein. The data contain 750,000 to 950,000 distinct CDR3 sequences, 25% to 35% of them singletons. The source is a human donor in good health (CMV status not recorded). Some clones in this sample may be carry-over from other donors' samples. J is TRBJ2-5 and V is TRBV27; 7 bases map to TRBD1. The sequencing used cultured CD8+ T cells from PBMCs, collected from culture after CMV antigen stimulation. The DNA for the CDR3 is TGTGCCAGCAATACCGGGACAGTTAAAGAGACCCAGTACTTC. Translation gives CASNTGTVKETQYF.